This T cell receptor beta chain comes out of a study of regulatory T cells in long-lasting Graves disease (dated by TCRdb to about 2021). Background on the whole study: Newly diagnosed Graves' disease patients had taken antithyroid drugs for less than 3 months. Peripheral blood TCR sequencing and RNA sequencing compared persistent Graves' disease patients with newly diagnosed Graves' disease patients. The study was registered as a clinical trial and conducted in China. TCR sequencing covered 13 persistent and around 20 newly diagnosed Graves' disease patients, 33 samples in total.

This sample's time point label indicates: newly diagnosed GD, antithyroid drugs for less than 3 months. For both TCR sequencing and RNA sequencing, RNA was extracted from PBMCs using TRIzol. The diagnosis of Graves' disease was made according to American Thyroid Association guidelines. The patients came from an endocrinology department in Xi'an, China. From each patient, about 8.9 milliliters of peripheral blood was collected into an EDTA anticoagulant tube. Ficoll Paque Plus density gradient separation was used to isolate PBMCs, and no further T cell sorting was done. An Agilent 2100 Bioanalyzer and agarose gel were used to check RNA quality, and a NanoDrop 2000 was used to measure RNA concentration. Taken from cysteine to phenylalanine, the CDR3 has 14 residues. Of the read, only the CDR3 DNA is kept; its 42 bases are in frame from base 1. V lost 2 bases and J lost 4 bases, and the count of bases not matched to a germline gene is 5. The germline V gene provides CDR1 SGDLS and CDR2 YYNGEE.

This clonotype was detected ten times or more. There is no known antigen for this receptor. No qualities accompany the bases; no much larger clone lies one base away. Library preparation used multiplex PCR. Sequencing was carried out with an Illumina HiSeq 4000. iRepertoire HTBI primers and Arm-PCR amplification of CDR3 regions were used to construct TCR beta libraries. Before sequencing, the PCR products underwent gel purification. For the original study's pipeline: Gene usage analysis of CDR3 amino acid clonotypes relied on the roughly 60 TRBV and over 13 TRBJ segments identified across samples. Filtered high-quality paired reads were merged into contigs using COPE and FqMerger. BLAST was used to align contigs to IMGT TRBV, TRBD and TRBJ reference genes, and CDR3 was defined according to IMGT. Clonotypes above 0.1% frequency were classified as highly expanded clones. Shannon entropy was used to measure repertoire diversity, and the Gini coefficient was used to measure V-J evenness. A clonotype found in more than one individual was treated as public. Using fastp at Q25 and MiXCR, TCRdb reprocessed the public reads and kept productive beta chains. Duplicate CDR3 protein sequences are folded into a single record with the most common DNA and genes. These V and J calls derive from TCRdb rather than the authors' analysis. For this sample the table gives 200,000 to 250,000 distinct CDR3 sequences, of which around 20% were detected only once. The ten largest account for roughly 13% of the sample.

General findings and caveats noted by the study authors: The authors acknowledged the small sample size as a limitation that may reduce accuracy. Persistent patients shared more public clonotypes among themselves (around 2,800) than newly diagnosed patients did (more than 950). Peripheral blood alone was examined, since thyroid tissue, which constituted the primary lesion, could not be accessed. Lower TCR Shannon entropy and fewer highly expanded clones were observed in persistent Graves' disease patients than in newly diagnosed patients, which suggested clonal expansion. Sequencing and analysis were limited to the TCR beta chain. TRBV28, TRBJ1-2 and TRBJ2-5 were preferentially used in persistent disease, while TRBV20-1 and TRBJ2-1 were favored in newly diagnosed disease.

Material: peripheral blood mononuclear cells (PBMCs), obtained at new diagnosis, from a patient treated with antithyroid drugs. The chain employs TRBV9 and TRBJ2-5, with TRBD2 identical over 7 junction bases. The sequence was obtained from a female donor with Graves disease. The DNA sequence follows: TGTGCCAGCAGCGTCTGGCGGGAGTCAGAGACCCAGTACTTC. Its protein is CASSVWRESETQYF.